This is a list of T cell receptor beta chains from one sample in a study of T cells after yellow fever vaccination. TCRdb reanalysed the 5' RACE reads using MiXCR and keeps one entry per CDR3 protein. The sample yields 300,000 to 450,000 distinct CDR3 sequences, 6.2% seen once. Sequenced here: PBMCs, sampled 5 days after the yellow fever booster vaccination. All receptors come from a man aged 25-45 years who received the YFV17D yellow fever vaccine. CDR3s leave out the opening cysteine and the closing phenylalanine or tryptophan.

J gene	V gene	CDR3 protein
TRBJ2-3	TRBV6-2/TRBV6-3	ASGSGRFDTQY
TRBJ2-2	TRBV30	AGGRTSHTAVGELF
TRBJ2-7	TRBV25-1	ASSEAGGPNEQY
TRBJ2-5	TRBV5-1	ASSLGGFSETQY
TRBJ2-1	TRBV7-2	ASSLVVAGEQF
TRBJ2-2	TRBV11-2	ASSLETTGELF
TRBJ2-2	TRBV2	ASSTGTGKGAGELF
TRBJ2-7	TRBV7-2	ASSLVWAYEQY
TRBJ2-2	TRBV7-2	ASTLGGANTGELF
TRBJ2-5	TRBV7-2	ASTPGGGPGETQY
TRBJ2-3	TRBV7-2	ASRLASGSDTQY
TRBJ1-1	TRBV30	AWSVGIEDF
TRBJ2-7	TRBV7-8	ASSKGQGTYEQY
TRBJ1-5	TRBV18	ASSPPGGSRGVNQPQH
TRBJ2-7	TRBV4-3	ASSQVLGGSYEQY
TRBJ1-5	TRBV7-2	ASSLKGAQH
TRBJ1-1	TRBV6-1	ASGGQPNTEAF
TRBJ1-1	TRBV27	ASSFYREGTEAF
TRBJ2-1	TRBV24-1	ATSDLSTSEQF
TRBJ2-3	TRBV6-5	ASSYGLAGRDTQY
TRBJ2-2	TRBV3-1	ASSQETLTGELF
TRBJ2-1	TRBV7-2	ASSRPGQGGNEQF
TRBJ2-2	TRBV5-1	ASSLSEGELF
TRBJ2-7	TRBV20-1	SARSHRDSFEEQY
TRBJ2-5	TRBV20-1	SAQLPGKEETQY
TRBJ2-7	TRBV4-2	ASSQAFSYEQY
TRBJ2-1	TRBV18	ASSPLSGKGLNEQF
TRBJ2-6	TRBV19	ASMLDAAGANVLT
TRBJ1-1	TRBV15	ATSRDPPGGSTEAF
TRBJ2-1	TRBV3-1	ASSPGFDEQF
TRBJ2-2	TRBV28	ASTFDRRYGELF
TRBJ2-5	TRBV14	ASSLLAGGMFQETQY
TRBJ2-3	TRBV18	ASSPVWTDTQY
TRBJ2-4	TRBV6-2/TRBV6-3	ASTTSGRYIQY
TRBJ1-6	TRBV7-2	ASSSRQGGNSPLH
TRBJ2-1	TRBV5-6	ASGPGVLCYNEQF
TRBJ1-5	TRBV12-3/TRBV12-4	ASSLAQSRDQPQH
TRBJ2-3	TRBV29-1	SERVGTDTQY
TRBJ2-3	TRBV7-3	ASAPTGTNTDTQY
TRBJ2-5	TRBV4-2	ASSQDLRGVETQY
TRBJ2-1	TRBV9	ASTVGGSSYNEQF
TRBJ2-7	TRBV5-1	ASSSRGQGVYEQY
TRBJ2-1	TRBV7-2	ASSLVIAGYNEQF
TRBJ1-4	TRBV20-1	SAVPGVGHEKLF
TRBJ2-3	TRBV11-2	ASSSRERGSTDTQY
TRBJ2-7	TRBV7-2	ASSLAGQGGPEQY
TRBJ2-2	TRBV21-1	ARPRELF
TRBJ2-7	TRBV6-1	ASRNSGIFIHEQY
TRBJ2-1	TRBV7-2	ASSFHGEYNEQF
TRBJ1-4	TRBV7-9	ASSLRFAAGANEKLF
TRBJ2-1	TRBV5-1	ASSLGSFGQF
TRBJ1-1	TRBV7-2	ASSSPVRVSNTEAF
TRBJ2-7	TRBV7-2	ASSLARVAGYEQY
TRBJ2-3	TRBV3-1	ASSHLAGGPDTQY
TRBJ2-1	TRBV12-3/TRBV12-4	ASKPGLASQVEQF
TRBJ2-1	TRBV3-1	ASSQERQGGGDEQF
TRBJ1-2	TRBV5-1	ASSLSGGSDYGYT
TRBJ2-3	TRBV6-5	ASSYGREADTQY
TRBJ2-5	TRBV7-2	ASSLQPGRSETQY
TRBJ2-7	TRBV7-2	ASSFPISYEQY